Following are 24 T cell receptor beta chains from one sample sequenced in a study of T-cell reconstitution after alpha-beta-depleted transplantation in children. Unique molecular identifiers were built into the TCRbeta library. Each CDR3 protein gets one entry after TCRdb re-called the PCR reads with MiXCR. The top ten hold approximately 4.2% of the sample, which has around 340,000 distinct CDR3 sequences, less than 15% seen once. The source material was PBMCs, sampled from the stem cell graft. These receptors came from a human donor who donated a stem cell graft to a child with Fanconi anemia.

CDR3 residues: CASSTDINYGYTF. The CDR3, as DNA: TGTGCCAGCAGCACCGACATTAACTATGGCTACACCTTC. The gene calls are TRBV11-2 and TRBJ1-2; no definite D call. CDR3 length: 13 residues. The V and J ends lost 5 bases and 1 base respectively, with 8 bases between them. Germline CDR1 and CDR2: SGHAT and FQNNGV.

This clonotype was found many times. The J gene is TRBJ2-7, the V gene TRBV5-1; D is perhaps TRBD1 or TRBD2 (5 bases each). The germline V and J ends were trimmed by 4 bases and 0 bases, with 11 bases remaining between them. Looked up from germline, CDR1 is SGHRS and CDR2 is YFSETQ. The CDR3 is made up of 14 amino acids. The CDR3 coding sequence is TGCGCCAGCAGCCCGGGACCCACCTCCTACGAGCAGTACGTC. It encodes CASSPGPTSYEQYV.

This clonotype was seen more than once but under ten times. The chain employs TRBV15 and TRBJ2-7; unclear D gene. Germline-derived CDR1 and CDR2 are LNHNV and YYDKDF (reference sequence). This CDR3 has 15 residues. The V gene lost 0 bases and the J gene lost 2 bases, with 11 bases spanning the gap. The DNA for the CDR3 is TGTGCCACCAGCAGAGACATCCAGCGTCCCTACGAGCAGTACTTC. This sequence encodes CATSRDIQRPYEQYF.

This clonotype has a count of ten or more. CDR3 amino acids: CASSPVGEPSSTDTQYF. The CDR3 DNA is TGTGCCAGCAGTCCTGTGGGAGAGCCCTCTAGCACAGATACGCAGTATTTT. This rearrangement joins TRBV27 to TRBJ2-3, with a tentative D call TRBD2 (5 bases). This CDR3 has 17 amino acids. The V end was cut by 5 bases, the J end by 0 bases, with 18 bases between. Germline values: CDR1 MNHEY, CDR2 SMNVEV (reference sequence).

The chain links TRBV6-1 to TRBJ2-1, with 9 nucleotides matching TRBD1. The V segment lost 5 bases and the J segment 2 bases; nucleotides outside the gene matches: 10. Germline lookup yields CDR1 MNHNS and CDR2 SASEGT. This CDR3 comprises 17 residues. CDR3 in DNA: TGTGCCAGCAGTCTCTTGACAGGGGGGGTCGCCTACAATGAGCAGTTCTTC. Its protein product is CASSLLTGGVAYNEQFF.

This chain uses TRBV10-3 with TRBJ1-2; 7 bases map to TRBD1. From germline, CDR1 is ENHRY and CDR2 SYGVKD. The CDR3 spans 12 residues. The V and J ends lost 11 bases and 4 bases, in that order; junction bases with no gene match: 7. CDR3 sequence (DNA): TGTGCCTCCCGGGACAGTGGCTATGGCTACACCTTC. This gives the protein CASRDSGYGYTF.

This clonotype was counted at least ten times. The CDR3 reads CSATGDGEKLFF. In DNA form, the CDR3 reads TGCAGCGCAACAGGGGACGGTGAAAAACTGTTTTTT. The V gene is TRBV29-1, the J gene TRBJ1-4, with TRBD1 matching over 7 bases. The CDR3 extends over 12 amino acids. In germline, CDR1 is SQVTM, CDR2 ANQGSEA. The ends lost 7 bases at V and 7 bases at J; junction bases unmatched: 6.

This clonotype was seen a few times. V and J are TRBV28 and TRBJ1-2; no clear D gene. Germline values: CDR1 MDHEN, CDR2 SYDVKM. V lost 2 bases, J lost 8 bases, and 9 bases lay in between. The CDR3 runs 12 residues. The CDR3 region is CASSLRAHGYTF. The CDR3, as DNA: TGTGCCAGCAGTTTAAGGGCACACGGCTACACCTTC.

The chain links TRBV19 to TRBJ1-1; D is ambiguous. CDR3 size: 15 residues. Germline V gene sequence: CDR1 LNHDA, CDR2 SQIVND (reference sequence). The ends were cut back, 0 bases at V and 4 bases at J, with 12 bases in the middle. CDR3 region: CASSIDGRVGTEAFF. Here the CDR3 DNA reads TGTGCCAGTAGTATAGATGGAAGGGTGGGCACTGAAGCTTTCTTT.

This clonotype appeared a few times. V usage is TRBV7-9 and J usage is TRBJ1-5; 9 nucleotides align to TRBD1. The CDR3 spans 15 residues. The germline V gene has CDR1 SEHNR and CDR2 FQNEAQ (reference sequence). The V and J ends lost 4 bases and 4 bases, in that order; junction bases with no gene match: 5. The CDR3 sequence is CASSSGDRVNQPQHF. The CDR3 DNA reads TGTGCCAGCAGCTCAGGGGACAGGGTAAATCAGCCCCAGCATTTT.

The V call is TRBV7-2, the J call TRBJ2-2; no clear D gene. V was shortened by 3 bases and J by 6 bases, with 5 bases between the two germline ends. The CDR3 totals 12 residues. The germline CDR1 and CDR2 sequences are SGHTA and FQGNSA. The CDR3 loop is CASSFRAGELFF. CDR3 nucleotides: TGTGCCAGCAGCTTTAGGGCCGGGGAGCTGTTTTTT.

At least ten counts were recorded for this clonotype. The V gene is TRBV10-3, the J gene TRBJ2-5, with no clear D. The CDR3 runs to 14 residues. The germline CDR1 and CDR2 sequences are ENHRY and SYGVKD. Trimming cost V 3 bases and J 4 bases, with 12 bases left between them. The CDR3 spells CAISEDLSPETQYF. The CDR3 DNA sequence: TGTGCCATCAGTGAAGACCTTAGTCCAGAGACCCAGTACTTC.

This clonotype was counted between two and nine times. V is TRBV12-3 or TRBV12-4 and J is TRBJ1-4; D uncertain. V lost 3 bases to trimming and J lost 5 bases, with 7 bases between them. The CDR3 sequence is 13 residues long. CDR3 amino acids: CASSFKSNEKLFF. The CDR3 DNA follows: TGTGCCAGCAGTTTTAAGTCCAATGAAAAACTGTTTTTT.

In its sample, this clonotype was seen many times. CDR3 sequence: CASITQSEQYV. Written as DNA, the CDR3 is TGTGCCAGCATCACACAGAGCGAGCAGTACGTC. The rearrangement links TRBV21-1 to TRBJ2-7. TRBV21-1 is termed a pseudogene. The CDR3 is made up of 11 amino acids.

In DNA form, the CDR3 reads TGTGCCAGCTCAGCCAGGGCGACCGGAACCTCTGGAAACACCATATATTTT. Residues: CASSARATGTSGNTIYF. V and J are TRBV18 and TRBJ1-3; D might be TRBD1 (5 bases). Germline-derived CDR1 and CDR2 are KGHSH and LQKENI. CDR3 length: 17 residues. Trimming removed 5 bases at V and 0 bases at J, with 17 bases between. The full variable domain, completed using reference TRBV18 and TRBJ1-3, is NAGVMQNPRHLVRRRGQEARLRCSPMKGHSHVYWYRQLPEEGLKFMVYLQKENIIDESGMPKERFSAEFPKEGPSILRIQQVVRGDSAAYFCASSARATGTSGNTIYFGEGSWLTVV.

The rearrangement uses TRBV6-2 or TRBV6-3 and TRBJ1-2; 8 bases agree with TRBD1. The length of the CDR3 is 20 residues. Germline-derived CDR1 and CDR2 are MNHEY and SVGEGT. Trimming cost V 0 bases and J 0 bases; bases outside gene matches: 15. CDR3 bases: TGTGCCAGCAGTTACTCCCGGACAGGGTCGAACTACCTCTCTAACTATGGCTACACCTTC. This encodes CASSYSRTGSNYLSNYGYTF.

This clonotype was observed a handful of times. The chain combines TRBV27 with TRBJ2-3; TRBD1 aligns across 8 bases. The CDR3 length is 18 residues. J lost 1 base, V lost 5 bases, and 14 bases had no gene match. Germline CDR1 MNHEY, CDR2 SMNVEV (reference sequence). The CDR3 protein is CASSPMTSADRGTDTQYF. In nucleotides, the CDR3 is TGTGCCAGCAGTCCGATGACATCAGCGGACAGGGGCACAGATACGCAGTATTTT.

This clonotype was seen a handful of times. The V call is TRBV2, the J call TRBJ2-5; D is perhaps TRBD1 (6 bases). This CDR3 has 12 residues. Trimming shortened V by 8 bases and J by 0 bases, and 7 bases separated the two germline ends. The germline V gene has CDR1 SNHLY and CDR2 FYNNEI. The CDR3 coding sequence is TGTGCCAGCGGGACAAACCAAGAGACCCAGTACTTC. As protein: CASGTNQETQYF.

This clonotype appeared many times. The rearrangement joins TRBV29-1 to TRBJ1-2; 7 bases are a match to TRBD1. Germline lookup yields CDR1 SQVTM and CDR2 ANQGSEA. V gave up 6 bases and J gave up 6 bases; unmatched junction bases: 7. CDR3 size: 12 residues. The CDR3 is CSVVGTDNGYTF. CDR3 nucleotide sequence: TGCAGCGTAGTCGGGACAGATAATGGCTACACCTTC.

The table lists this clonotype with a few counts. The rearrangement joins TRBV5-1 to TRBJ2-5; 7 bases match TRBD2. The germline V gene has CDR1 SGHRS and CDR2 YFSETQ. There are 16 residues in the CDR3. The ends lost 0 bases at V and 1 base at J; junction bases unmatched: 6. The CDR3 DNA sequence: TGCGCCAGCAGCTTGGTTGGCGGGGGAGTCCAAGAGACCCAGTACTTC. Translated: CASSLVGGGVQETQYF.

This clonotype turned up a few times. This chain connects TRBV4-2 to TRBJ1-4; D remains unclear. V was cut by 2 bases and J by 6 bases, with 7 bases left in between. Looked up from germline, CDR1 is LGHNA and CDR2 is YNFKEQ. The CDR3 runs to 13 residues. The chain's CDR3 is CASSQSRDEKLFF. The DNA of the CDR3 is TGTGCCAGCAGCCAAAGCCGGGATGAAAAACTGTTTTTT.

At least ten counts were recorded for this clonotype. The V call is TRBV20-1, the J call TRBJ2-3; TRBD1 matches at 7 bases. The germline gives CDR1 DFQATT, CDR2 SNEGSKA (reference sequence). This CDR3 region has 15 residues. V gave up 5 bases and J gave up 0 bases; unmatched junction bases: 8. The CDR3 region has the DNA TGCAGTGCTTCACAGGGGCCGTCTAGCACAGATACGCAGTATTTT. The encoded protein is CSASQGPSSTDTQYF.

The chain combines TRBV7-8 with TRBJ2-5; tentative D call: TRBD2 (5 bases). V dropped 5 bases and J dropped 0 bases, with 13 bases sitting between them. The CDR3 is 15 amino acids. Germline V lookup: CDR1 SGHVS, CDR2 FQNEAQ. CDR3 DNA sequence: TGTGCCAGCAGCCACCCCCGGGGATACCAAGAGACCCAGTACTTC. Translated: CASSHPRGYQETQYF.

This clonotype appeared many times. The J gene is TRBJ2-1, the V gene TRBV7-2; D unresolved. The V gene's germline CDR1 is SGHTA and CDR2 FQGNSA. V was cut by 9 bases and J by 4 bases, with 7 bases left in between. The CDR3 contains 11 residues. In nucleotides, the CDR3 is TGTGCCAGTGGGCTTTACAATGAGCAGTTCTTC. Translating gives CASGLYNEQFF.